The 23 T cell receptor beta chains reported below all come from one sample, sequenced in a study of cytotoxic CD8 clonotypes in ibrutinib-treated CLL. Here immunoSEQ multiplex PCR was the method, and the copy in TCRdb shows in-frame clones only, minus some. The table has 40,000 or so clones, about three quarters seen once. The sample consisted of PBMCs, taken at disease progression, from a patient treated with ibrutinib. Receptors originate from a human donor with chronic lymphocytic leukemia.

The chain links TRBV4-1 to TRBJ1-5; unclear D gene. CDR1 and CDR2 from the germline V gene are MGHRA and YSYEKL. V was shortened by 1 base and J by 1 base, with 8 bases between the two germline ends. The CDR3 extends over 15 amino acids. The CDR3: CASSQVGRSNQPQHF. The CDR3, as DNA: TGCGCCAGCAGCCAAGTAGGCAGGAGCAATCAGCCCCAGCATTTT.

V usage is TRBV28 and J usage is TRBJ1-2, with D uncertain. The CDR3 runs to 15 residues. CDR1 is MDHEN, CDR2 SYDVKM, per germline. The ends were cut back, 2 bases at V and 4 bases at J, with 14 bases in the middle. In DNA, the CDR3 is TGTGCCAGCAGTTTAGGGCGGGGTTTCGGCTATGGCTACACCTTC. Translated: CASSLGRGFGYGYTF.

The CDR3 spells CASTQTGTSGNNEQFF. In nucleotides, the CDR3 is TGCGCCAGCACCCAAACCGGGACTAGCGGTAACAATGAGCAGTTCTTC. The chain recombines TRBV5-1 with TRBJ2-1; 11 nucleotides align to TRBD2. Trimming cost V 6 bases and J 5 bases; bases outside gene matches: 10. CDR1 is SGHRS, CDR2 YFSETQ, per germline. This CDR3 spans 16 amino acids.

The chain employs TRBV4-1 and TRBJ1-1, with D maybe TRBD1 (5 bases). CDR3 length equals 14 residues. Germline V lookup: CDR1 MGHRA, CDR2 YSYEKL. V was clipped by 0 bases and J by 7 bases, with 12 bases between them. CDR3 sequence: CASSQDAREFEAFF. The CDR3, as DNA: TGCGCCAGCAGCCAAGATGCCAGGGAATTTGAAGCTTTCTTT.

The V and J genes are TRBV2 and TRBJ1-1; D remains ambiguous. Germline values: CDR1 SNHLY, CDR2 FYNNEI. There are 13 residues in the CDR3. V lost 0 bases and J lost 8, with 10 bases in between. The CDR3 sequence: CASSEAQAAEAFF. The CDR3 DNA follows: TGTGCCAGCAGTGAAGCGCAGGCGGCCGAAGCTTTCTTT.

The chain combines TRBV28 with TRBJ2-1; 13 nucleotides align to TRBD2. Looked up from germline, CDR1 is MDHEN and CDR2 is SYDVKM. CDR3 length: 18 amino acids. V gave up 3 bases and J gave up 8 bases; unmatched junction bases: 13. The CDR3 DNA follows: TGTGCCAGCAGTTTCTGGACTAGCGGGAGTATAGAAAGCGATGAGCAGTTCTTC. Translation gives CASSFWTSGSIESDEQFF. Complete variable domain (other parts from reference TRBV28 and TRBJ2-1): DVKVTQSSRYLVKRTGEKVFLECVQDMDHENMFWYRQDPGLGLRLIYFSYDVKMKEKGDIPEGYSVSREKKERFSLILESASTNQTSMYLCASSFWTSGSIESDEQFFGPGTRLTVL.

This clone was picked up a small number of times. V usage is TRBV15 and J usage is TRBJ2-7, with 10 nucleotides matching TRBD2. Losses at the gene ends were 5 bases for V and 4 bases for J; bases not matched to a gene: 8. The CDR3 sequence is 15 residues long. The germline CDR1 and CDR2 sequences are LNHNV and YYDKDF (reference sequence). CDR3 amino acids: CATSSRLAGGYEQYF. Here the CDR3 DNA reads TGTGCCACCAGCTCCCGACTAGCGGGTGGGTACGAGCAGTACTTC.

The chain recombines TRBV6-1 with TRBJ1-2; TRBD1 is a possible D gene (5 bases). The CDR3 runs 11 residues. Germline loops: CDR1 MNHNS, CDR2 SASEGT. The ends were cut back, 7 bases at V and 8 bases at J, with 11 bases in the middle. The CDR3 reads CASTPGEGYTF. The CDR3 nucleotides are TGTGCCAGCACTCCGGGGGAGGGCTACACCTTC.

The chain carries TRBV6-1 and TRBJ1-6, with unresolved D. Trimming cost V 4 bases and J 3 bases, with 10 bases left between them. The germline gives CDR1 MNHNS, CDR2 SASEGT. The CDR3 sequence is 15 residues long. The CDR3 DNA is TGTGCCAGCAGTGTTCTACGGAACTATAATTCACCCCTCCACTTT. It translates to CASSVLRNYNSPLHF.

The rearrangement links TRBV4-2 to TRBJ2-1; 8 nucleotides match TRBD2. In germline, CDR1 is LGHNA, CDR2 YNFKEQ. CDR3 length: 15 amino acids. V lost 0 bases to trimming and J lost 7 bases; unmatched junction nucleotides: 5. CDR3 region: CASSQDLRGGNEQFF. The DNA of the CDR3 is TGTGCCAGCAGCCAAGATTTACGCGGGGGGAATGAGCAGTTCTTC.

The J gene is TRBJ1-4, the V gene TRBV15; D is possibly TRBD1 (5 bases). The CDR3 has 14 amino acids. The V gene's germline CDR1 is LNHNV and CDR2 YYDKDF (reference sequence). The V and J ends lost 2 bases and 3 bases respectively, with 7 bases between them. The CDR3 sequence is CATSRQGSNEKLFF. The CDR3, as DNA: TGTGCCACCAGCAGACAGGGTTCTAATGAAAAACTGTTTTTT.

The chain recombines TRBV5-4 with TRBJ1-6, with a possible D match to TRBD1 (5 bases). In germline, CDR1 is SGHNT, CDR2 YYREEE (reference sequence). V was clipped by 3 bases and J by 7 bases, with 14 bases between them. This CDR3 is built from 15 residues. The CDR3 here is CASSWGTKENSPLHF. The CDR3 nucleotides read TGTGCCAGCAGCTGGGGGACGAAGGAGAATTCACCCCTCCACTTT. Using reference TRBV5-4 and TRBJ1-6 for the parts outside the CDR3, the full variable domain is ETGVTQSPTHLIKTRGQQVTLRCSSQSGHNTVSWYQQALGQGPQFIFQYYREEENGRGNFPPRFSGLQFPNYSSELNVNALELDDSALYLCASSWGTKENSPLHFGNGTRLTVT.

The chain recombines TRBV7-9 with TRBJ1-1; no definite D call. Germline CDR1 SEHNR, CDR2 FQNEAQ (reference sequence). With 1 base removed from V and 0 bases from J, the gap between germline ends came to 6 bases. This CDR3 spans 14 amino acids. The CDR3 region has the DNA TGTGCCAGCAGCTTAGGGGGTATGAACACTGAAGCTTTCTTT. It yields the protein CASSLGGMNTEAFF. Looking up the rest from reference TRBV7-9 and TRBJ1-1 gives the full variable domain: DTGVSQNPRHKITKRGQNVTFRCDPISEHNRLYWYRQTLGQGPEFLTYFQNEAQLEKSRLLSDRFSAERPKGSFSTLEIQRTEQGDSAMYLCASSLGGMNTEAFFGQGTRLTVV.

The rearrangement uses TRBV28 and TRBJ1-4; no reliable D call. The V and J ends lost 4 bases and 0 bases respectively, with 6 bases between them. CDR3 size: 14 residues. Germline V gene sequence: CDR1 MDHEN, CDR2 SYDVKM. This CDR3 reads CASSSTATNEKLFF. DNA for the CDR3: TGTGCCAGCAGTTCCACGGCAACTAATGAAAAACTGTTTTTT.

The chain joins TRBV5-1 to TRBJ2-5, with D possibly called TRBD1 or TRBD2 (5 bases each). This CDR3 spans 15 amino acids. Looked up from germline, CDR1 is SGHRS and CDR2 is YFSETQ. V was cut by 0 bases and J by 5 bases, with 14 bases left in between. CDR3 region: CASSLGGSSRETQYF. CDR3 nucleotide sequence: TGCGCCAGCAGCTTGGGGGGGAGCTCACGGGAGACCCAGTACTTC.

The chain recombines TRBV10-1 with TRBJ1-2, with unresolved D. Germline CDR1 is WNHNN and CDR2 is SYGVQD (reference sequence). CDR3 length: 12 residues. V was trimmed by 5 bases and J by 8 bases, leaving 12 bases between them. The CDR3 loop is CASSTPGGGYTF. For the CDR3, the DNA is TGCGCCAGCAGTACCCCGGGAGGGGGCTACACCTTC.

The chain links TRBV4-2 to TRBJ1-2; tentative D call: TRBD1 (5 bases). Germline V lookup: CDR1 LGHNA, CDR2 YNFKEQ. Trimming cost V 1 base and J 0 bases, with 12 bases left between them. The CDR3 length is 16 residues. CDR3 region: CASSQGAGDANYGYTF. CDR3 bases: TGTGCCAGCAGCCAAGGGGCCGGGGACGCTAACTATGGCTACACCTTC.

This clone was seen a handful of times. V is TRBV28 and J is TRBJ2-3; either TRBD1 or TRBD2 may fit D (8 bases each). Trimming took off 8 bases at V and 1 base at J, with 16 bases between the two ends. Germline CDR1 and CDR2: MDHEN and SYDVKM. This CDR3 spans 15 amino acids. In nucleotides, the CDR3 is TGTGCCAGCGGCCGGGGGGGACAGGGCACAGATACGCAGTATTTT. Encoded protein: CASGRGGQGTDTQYF.

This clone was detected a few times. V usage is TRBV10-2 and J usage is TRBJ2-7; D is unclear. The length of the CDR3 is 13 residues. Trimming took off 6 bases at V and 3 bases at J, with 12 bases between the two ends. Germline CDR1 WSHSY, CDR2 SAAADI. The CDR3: CASSRSRGYEQYF. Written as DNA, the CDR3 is TGCGCCAGCAGCAGGAGCCGCGGCTACGAGCAGTACTTC.

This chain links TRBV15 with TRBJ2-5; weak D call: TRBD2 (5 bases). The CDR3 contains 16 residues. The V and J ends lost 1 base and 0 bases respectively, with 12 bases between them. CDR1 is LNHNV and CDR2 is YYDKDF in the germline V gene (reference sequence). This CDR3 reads CATSRGGLSYQETQYF. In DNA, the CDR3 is TGTGCCACCAGCAGAGGAGGACTCTCGTACCAAGAGACCCAGTACTTC.

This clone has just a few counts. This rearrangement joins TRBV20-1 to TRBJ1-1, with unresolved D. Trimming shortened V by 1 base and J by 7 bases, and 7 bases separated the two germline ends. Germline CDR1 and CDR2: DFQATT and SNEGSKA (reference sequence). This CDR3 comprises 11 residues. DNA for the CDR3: TGCAGTGCTAGAGCAGTTGGTGAAGCTTTCTTT. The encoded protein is CSARAVGEAFF.

Written as DNA, the CDR3 is TGTGCCAGCAGCTTGCTGGGGGCGGGCACAGATACGCAGTATTTT. It specifies CASSLLGAGTDTQYF. This sequence joins TRBV5-5 and TRBJ2-3, with D perhaps TRBD1 (6 bases). Trimming took off 1 base at V and 1 base at J, with 10 bases between the two ends. CDR3 length: 15 residues. Germline V gene data show CDR1 as SGHKS and CDR2 as YYEKEE (reference sequence).

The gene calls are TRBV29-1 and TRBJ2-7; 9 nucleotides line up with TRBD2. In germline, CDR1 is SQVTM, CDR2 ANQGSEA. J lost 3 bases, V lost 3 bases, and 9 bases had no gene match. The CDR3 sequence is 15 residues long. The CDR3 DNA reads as TGCAGCGTTGATACGGCGGGAGGGCCGGGCTACGAGCAGTACTTC. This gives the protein CSVDTAGGPGYEQYF.